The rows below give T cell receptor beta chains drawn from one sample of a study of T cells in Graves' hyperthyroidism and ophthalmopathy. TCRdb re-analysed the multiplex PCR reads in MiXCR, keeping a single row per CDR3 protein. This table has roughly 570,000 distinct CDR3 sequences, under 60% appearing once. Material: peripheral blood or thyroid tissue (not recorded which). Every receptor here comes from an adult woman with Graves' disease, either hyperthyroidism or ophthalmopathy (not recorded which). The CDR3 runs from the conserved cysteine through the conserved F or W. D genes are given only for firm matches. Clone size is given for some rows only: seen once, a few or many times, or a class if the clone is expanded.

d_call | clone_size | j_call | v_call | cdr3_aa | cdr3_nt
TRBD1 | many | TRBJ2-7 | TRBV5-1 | CASRYRDRAYEQYF | TGCGCCAGCAGGTATCGGGACAGAGCCTACGAGCAGTACTTC
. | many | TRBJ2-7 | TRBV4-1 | CASSLSMPSRYEQYF | TGCGCCAGCAGCCTTTCGATGCCCTCCCGATACGAGCAGTACTTC
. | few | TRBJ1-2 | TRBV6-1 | CASSEIGEGGYTF | TGTGCCAGCAGTGAAATAGGCGAGGGAGGCTACACCTTC
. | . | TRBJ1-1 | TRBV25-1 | CASSLEHRNTEAFF | TGTGCCAGCAGTTTGGAACATAGGAACACTGAAGCTTTCTTT
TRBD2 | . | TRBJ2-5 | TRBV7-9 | CASSSSGRGEIQYF | TGTGCCAGCAGCTCAAGCGGGAGAGGTGAGATCCAGTACTTC
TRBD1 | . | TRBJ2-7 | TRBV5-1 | CASSFDGQGAVEQYF | TGCGCCAGCAGCTTTGATGGACAGGGGGCCGTCGAGCAGTACTTC
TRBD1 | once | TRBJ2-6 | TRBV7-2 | CASSPRGRPGANVLTF | TGTGCCAGCAGCCCCAGGGGGCGCCCTGGGGCCAACGTCCTGACTTTC
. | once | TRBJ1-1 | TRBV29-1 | CSVTGPNTEAFF | TGCAGCGTTACCGGACCGAACACTGAAGCTTTCTTT
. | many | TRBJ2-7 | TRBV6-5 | CASSYSGSSFLEQYF | TGTGCCAGCAGTTACTCGGGTAGCTCCTTCCTCGAGCAGTACTTC
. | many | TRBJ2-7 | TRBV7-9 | CASSPSGQGGYEQYF | TGTGCCAGCAGCCCCAGCGGGCAGGGTGGCTACGAGCAGTACTTC
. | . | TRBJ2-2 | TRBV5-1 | CASSFSGPTGELFF | TGCGCCAGCAGCTTCTCCGGACCAACCGGGGAGCTGTTTTTT
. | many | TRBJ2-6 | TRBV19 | CASTDGSTGANVLTF | TGTGCCAGTACCGATGGGAGTACTGGGGCCAACGTCCTGACTTTC
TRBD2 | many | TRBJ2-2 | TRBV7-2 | CASSLVSSGSLIGGELFF | TGTGCCAGCAGCTTAGTCTCCAGCGGGAGTTTAATTGGCGGGGAGCTGTTTTTT
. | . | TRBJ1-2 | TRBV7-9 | CASSRSDGGYGYTF | TGTGCCAGCAGCCGCAGTGACGGGGGCTATGGCTACACCTTC
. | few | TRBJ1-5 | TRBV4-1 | CASSQDRGPVDYQPQHF | TGCGCCAGCAGCCAAGATCGAGGGCCAGTGGATTATCAGCCCCAGCATTTT
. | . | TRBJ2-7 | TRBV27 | CASSPMTSGPYEQYF | TGTGCCAGCAGTCCAATGACTAGTGGCCCCTACGAGCAGTACTTC
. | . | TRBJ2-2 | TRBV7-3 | CASSSWREGELFF | TGTGCCAGCAGCTCTTGGCGGGAAGGGGAGCTGTTTTTT
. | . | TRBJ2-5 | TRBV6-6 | CASSYSFWGETQYF | TGTGCCAGCAGTTACTCGTTTTGGGGCGAGACCCAGTACTTC
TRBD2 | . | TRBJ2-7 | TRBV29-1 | CSVKPLAGPDYEQYF | TGCAGCGTGAAACCCTTAGCGGGACCTGACTACGAGCAGTACTTC
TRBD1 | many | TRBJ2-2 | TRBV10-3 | CAIRPGQGFMDTGELFF | TGTGCCATCAGGCCGGGACAGGGGTTTATGGACACCGGGGAGCTGTTTTTT
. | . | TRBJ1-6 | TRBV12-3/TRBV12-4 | CASSFTGSSPLHF | TGTGCCAGCAGTTTCACAGGGAGTTCACCCCTCCACTTT
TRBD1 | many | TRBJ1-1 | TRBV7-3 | CASSPDRGGTEAFF | TGTGCCAGCAGCCCGGACAGGGGGGGTACTGAAGCTTTCTTT
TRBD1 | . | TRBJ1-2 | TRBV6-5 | CASSKEQGFVYGYTF | TGTGCCAGCAGTAAAGAACAGGGGTTCGTCTATGGCTACACCTTC
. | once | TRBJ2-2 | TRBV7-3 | CASSPTSNTGELFF | TGTGCCAGCAGCCCAACCAGCAACACCGGGGAGCTGTTTTTT
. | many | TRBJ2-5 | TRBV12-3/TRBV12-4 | CASTPLPSGDSETQYF | TGTGCCAGCACCCCCCTCCCGTCAGGGGATTCAGAGACCCAGTACTTC
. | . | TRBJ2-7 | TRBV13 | CASSFRGGILREQYF | TGTGCCAGCAGCTTCAGGGGGGGTATACTACGAGAGCAGTACTTC
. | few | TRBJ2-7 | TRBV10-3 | CAISTQFYEQYF | TGTGCCATCAGTACACAGTTCTACGAGCAGTACTTC
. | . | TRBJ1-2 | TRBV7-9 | CASSLKEESGYTF | TGTGCCAGCTCACTAAAGGAAGAGAGCGGCTACACCTTC
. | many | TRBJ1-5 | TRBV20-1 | CSASEGPQPQHF | TGCAGTGCTAGTGAGGGACCACAGCCCCAGCATTTT
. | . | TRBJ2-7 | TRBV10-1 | CASSGRGPSGSYNEQYF | TGCGCCAGCAGTGGCCGAGGGCCCAGCGGATCCTACAATGAGCAGTACTTC
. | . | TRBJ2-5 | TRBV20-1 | CSARADDRPPRETQYF | TGCAGTGCTAGAGCCGATGACAGGCCCCCTCGAGAGACCCAGTACTTC
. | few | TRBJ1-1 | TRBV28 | CASSLDNVNTEAFF | TGTGCCAGCAGTTTGGACAACGTGAACACTGAAGCTTTCTTT
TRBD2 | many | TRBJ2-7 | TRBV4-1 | CASSQEGTRLRKQYF | TGCGCCAGCAGCCAAGAAGGGACTAGACTACGGAAGCAGTACTTC
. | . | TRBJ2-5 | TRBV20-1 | CSAWRQETQYF | TGCAGTGCCTGGCGGCAAGAGACCCAGTACTTC